This T cell receptor beta chain was sequenced in a study of blood T cell repertoires in COVID-19. Across the whole study: T cells, B-cell-depleted T cells, or PBMCs provided the cDNA or gDNA that served as material.

Profiling relied on immunoSEQ multiplex PCR, and the TCRdb table lists in-frame clones only, not all of them. The sample lists 95,000 to 150,000 clones; roughly four fifths were seen once. Trimming removed 0 bases from V and 4 bases from J, with 14 bases in between. The CDR3 totals 16 residues. Looked up from germline, CDR1 is SGHRS and CDR2 is YFSETQ. Material for sequencing was peripheral blood. This chain links TRBV5-1 with TRBJ2-4; perhaps TRBD2 as D (5 bases). The origin of this receptor is a man younger than 45 with COVID-19, enrolled during active disease. This chain's CDR3 is CASSLALASGKNIQYF. The CDR3, as DNA: TGCGCCAGCAGCTTGGCCTTAGCAAGCGGTAAAAACATTCAGTACTTC.